This T cell receptor beta chain was sequenced during a study of blood T cells in healthy people across ages. Trimming pared 2 bases from V and 3 bases from J, leaving 5 bases between. The length of the CDR3 is 12 residues. Together with a sample-barcoded 5' primer, a J-beta primer mix was included in a second PCR lasting about 7 to 11 cycles. TCRdb analysed the 5' RACE reads with MiXCR anew, one entry per CDR3 protein. In the table there are approximately 580,000 distinct CDR3 sequences, about 25% of which are singletons. These data were also reused for a study on T cells of mothers and their children. Per that study: Mothers gave over 8.5 million TCR beta CDR3 reads each, and children several million each.

The chain couples TRBV6-7 to TRBJ2-7; D not resolved. TRBV6-7 is an ORF, and what it does is uncertain. The sequenced material came from blood. The sequence was obtained from a boy younger than 18 in good health. The CDR3 DNA follows: TGTGCCAGCAGTTACCTTCGCTACGAGCAGTACTTC. It codes for CASSYLRYEQYF.